This T cell receptor (beta chain) was sequenced for a study of T cell responses to AZD1222 COVID-19 vaccine. The assay was immunoSEQ multiplex PCR, and TCRdb's table has in-frame clones only and misses some. Among about 120,000 clones listed, just over 90% were seen once. This clonotype was obtained from an adult who received the AZD1222 COVID-19 vaccine. Sequenced here: peripheral blood, sampled 28 days after the second AZD1222 dose.

CDR3 amino acids: CAITNYGYTF. In DNA form, the CDR3 reads TGTGCAATAACAAACTATGGCTACACCTTC. The chain combines TRBV2 with TRBJ1-2; no reliable D call. This CDR3 comprises 10 residues. Germline V gene lookup returns CDR1 SNHLY and CDR2 FYNNEI.